The 13 T cell receptor beta chains below all came from one sample that was sequenced in a study of blood T cell repertoires in COVID-19. The method was immunoSEQ multiplex PCR; TCRdb's version includes in-frame clones alone and lacks a portion of them. The data hold around 50,000 clones, with around 82% observed a single time. Sequencing input: peripheral blood. The receptors stem from an elderly woman with acute or convalescent COVID-19.

This chain joins TRBV19 and TRBJ1-2; the D gene is possibly TRBD1 (6 bases). V gave up 9 bases and J gave up 5 bases, with 19 bases separating them. This CDR3 has 14 amino acids. Per the germline V gene, CDR1 is LNHDA and CDR2 is SQIVND (reference sequence). CDR3 nucleotides: TGTGCCAGCCGAGGGGGACAAAGCCTTTATGGCTACACCTTC. Its protein is CASRGGQSLYGYTF.

The chain recombines TRBV18 with TRBJ2-7; 7 bases are shared with TRBD1. Losses at the gene ends were 0 bases for V and 3 bases for J; bases not matched to a gene: 2. The CDR3 length is 14 residues. The V gene's germline CDR1 is KGHSH and CDR2 LQKENI. As DNA, the CDR3 is TGTGCCAGCTCACCACCGGGACAGTTCTACGAGCAGTACTTC. Its translation is CASSPPGQFYEQYF.

The gene calls are TRBV5-1 and TRBJ2-5; TRBD1 agrees at 11 bases. In germline, CDR1 is SGHRS, CDR2 YFSETQ. The CDR3 extends over 13 amino acids. The V and J ends lost 7 bases and 1 base, in that order; junction bases with no gene match: 0. The CDR3: CASGTGGQETQYF. The CDR3 DNA is TGCGCCAGCGGGACAGGGGGCCAAGAGACCCAGTACTTC.

CDR3 sequence reads: CAWSALGNEQFF. In nucleotides, the CDR3 is TGTGCCTGGAGTGCCCTCGGGAATGAGCAGTTCTTC. The chain recombines TRBV30 with TRBJ2-1, with D uncertain. The germline V gene has CDR1 GTSNPN and CDR2 SVGIG (reference sequence). The CDR3 is 12 residues long. V was trimmed by 1 base and J by 7 bases, leaving 8 bases between them. The entire variable domain, with the rest obtained from reference TRBV30 and TRBJ2-1, is as follows: SQTIHQWPATLVQPVGSPLSLECTVEGTSNPNLYWYRQAAGRGLQLLFYSVGIGQISSEVPQNLSASRPQDRQFILSSKKLLLSDSGFYLCAWSALGNEQFFGPGTRLTVL.

This sequence joins TRBV6-5 and TRBJ1-5; a weak D match, TRBD1 (5 bases). Germline V gene sequence: CDR1 MNHEY, CDR2 SVGAGI. The CDR3 has 16 residues. V shed 0 bases and J shed 0 bases, with 9 bases lying between them. The CDR3 DNA reads as TGTGCCAGCAGTTACTCGTCCAGGGCTAGCAATCAGCCCCAGCATTTT. Its protein is CASSYSSRASNQPQHF.

V and J are TRBV4-1 and TRBJ2-5; 12 positions match TRBD2. Looked up from germline, CDR1 is MGHRA and CDR2 is YSYEKL. The CDR3 is made up of 19 amino acids. The J segment lost 4 bases and the V segment lost 4 bases, leaving 16 bases of the junction unmatched. CDR3: CASSPPSGRAVPRGETQYF. CDR3 DNA sequence: TGCGCCAGCAGCCCACCTAGCGGGAGGGCCGTTCCGAGGGGAGAGACCCAGTACTTC.

This clone was detected once. The gene calls are TRBV7-9 and TRBJ1-6, with no clear D. The CDR3 has 14 residues. The ends were cut back, 7 bases at V and 7 bases at J, with 14 bases in the middle. CDR1 and CDR2 from the germline V gene are SEHNR and FQNEAQ (reference sequence). The CDR3 loop reads CASTLGLANSPLHF. The CDR3 coding sequence is TGTGCCAGCACCTTGGGATTGGCCAATTCACCCCTCCACTTT.

V usage is TRBV2 and J usage is TRBJ1-6; D is perhaps TRBD1 (6 bases). Germline V lookup: CDR1 SNHLY, CDR2 FYNNEI. This CDR3 is 12 amino acids long. V lost 4 bases and J lost 13, with 11 bases in between. In DNA, the CDR3 is TGTGCCAGCAGTGGGGACAAGAGGCCCCTCCACTTT. Its translation is CASSGDKRPLHF.

The rearrangement joins TRBV6-6 to TRBJ2-5; 8 bases match TRBD2. With V trimmed by 6 bases and J by 5 bases, 8 bases remained unmatched. Per germline, CDR1 MNHNY and CDR2 SVGAGI (reference sequence). The CDR3 runs to 14 residues. CDR3 loop: CASSGLALGETQYF. CDR3 coding DNA: TGTGCCAGCAGCGGACTAGCCCTTGGGGAGACCCAGTACTTC.

The rearrangement uses TRBV27 and TRBJ1-1; D is perhaps TRBD1 (5 bases). Germline CDR1 is MNHEY and CDR2 is SMNVEV (reference sequence). Trimming cost V 6 bases and J 0 bases, with 20 bases left between them. The CDR3 length is 17 residues. The CDR3 nucleotides are TGTGCCAGCAGACCACCGGGGAGGGGAGTAATGAACACTGAAGCTTTCTTT. Encoded protein: CASRPPGRGVMNTEAFF.

This clone was recorded only once. This chain joins TRBV7-9 and TRBJ2-1; TRBD2 agrees at 10 bases. Germline loops: CDR1 SEHNR, CDR2 FQNEAQ (reference sequence). The CDR3 extends over 16 amino acids. Trimming at V came to 4 bases and at J to 4 bases, leaving 7 bases not matched to a gene. In nucleotides, the CDR3 is TGTGCCAGCAGCTCCCTTAGCGGGGGGAATTACAATGAGCAGTTCTTC. It is translated as CASSSLSGGNYNEQFF.

The gene calls are TRBV5-4 and TRBJ1-2; 8 bases line up with TRBD1. The J segment lost 4 bases and the V segment lost 5 bases, leaving 10 bases of the junction unmatched. Germline CDR1 reads SGHNT; CDR2 reads YYREEE (reference sequence). There are 15 residues in the CDR3. The CDR3 is CASREDRAHLYGYTF. The CDR3 DNA reads as TGTGCCAGCAGGGAGGACAGGGCCCACCTCTATGGCTACACCTTC.

This clone was seen only once. The J gene is TRBJ2-3, the V gene TRBV28; TRBD1 agrees at 8 bases. Per germline, CDR1 MDHEN and CDR2 SYDVKM. V lost 2 bases and J lost 1; bases outside the gene matches: 2. CDR3 length equals 15 residues. The CDR3, as DNA: TGTGCCAGCAGTTTACAGGGGGCGCGCACAGATACGCAGTATTTT. Translating gives CASSLQGARTDTQYF.